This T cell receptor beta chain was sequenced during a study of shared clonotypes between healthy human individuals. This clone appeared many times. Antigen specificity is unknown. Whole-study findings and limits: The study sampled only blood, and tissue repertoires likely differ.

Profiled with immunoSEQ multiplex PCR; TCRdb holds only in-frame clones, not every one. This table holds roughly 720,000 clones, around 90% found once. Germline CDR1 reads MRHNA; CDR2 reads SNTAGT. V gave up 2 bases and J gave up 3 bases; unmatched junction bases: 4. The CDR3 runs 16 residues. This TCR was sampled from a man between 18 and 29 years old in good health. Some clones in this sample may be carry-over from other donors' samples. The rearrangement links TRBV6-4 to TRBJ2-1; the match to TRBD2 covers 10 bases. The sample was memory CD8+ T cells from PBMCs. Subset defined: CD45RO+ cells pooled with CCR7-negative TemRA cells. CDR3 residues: CASSDATSGDYNEQFF. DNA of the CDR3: TGTGCCAGCAGTGACGCAACTAGCGGGGACTACAATGAGCAGTTCTTC.